This entry is about one TCR beta chain. This clonotype was detected ten times or more. Its binding antigen is unknown. Per-base qualities were not stored, and no clone one base away is much larger. TCR beta CDR3 regions were amplified from RNA transcripts for repertoire sequencing. The first round was an RT-PCR using HTBI primers with the Qiagen OneStep RT-PCR kit, and this first round was followed by a second-round multiplex PCR, then size selection and purification. Libraries were sequenced on an Illumina HiSeq2000 using paired-end 100 bp reads. The source study handled its data this way. SOAPnuke was used for read processing, and reads with adapters, uncalled bases, a mean Phred below 15, or no exact constant-primer or identifier match were discarded. COPE v1.2.5 was used to merge the high-quality paired reads. Each unique nucleotide sequence was treated as a clonotype, and MiTCR v1.1 was used to align the clonotypes to the IMGT TRB V, D and J references. The analysis was limited to V-J combinations with a frequency above 0.0001, which together covered just over 98% of the repertoires. A TCR clonal expansion and chaos score per V-J combination was defined as the ratio of F50 clonal expansion to chaos observed in the TCRdist matrix. Welch's t-statistics and random forest were used to reduce features to about 14 V-J combinations, which were fed into a naive Bayes classifier. Thyroid-blood repertoire similarity was quantified with the Morisita-Horn index. The public sequencing data were trimmed at Q25 with fastp and processed into clonotypes with MiXCR by TCRdb, which kept only in-frame beta chains. A single entry per CDR3 protein holds the most common genes and DNA from its merged rows. The V and J calls were not made by the authors but by TCRdb's processing. The sample has 740,000 or so distinct CDR3 sequences on record, 40% of them singletons. 44% of the sample is in the top ten clones.

V lost 7 bases and J lost 0 bases; the stretch between them is 10 bases long. CDR1 and CDR2, looked up from the germline V gene (reference sequence), are MNHNY and SVGAGI. Including cysteine and phenylalanine, the CDR3 has 14 amino acids. Just the 42-base CDR3 DNA is kept, in frame starting at base 1. The data belong to a study of Graves' ophthalmopathy and Graves' hyperthyroidism (dated by TCRdb to between 2018 and 2020). Background on the whole study: Peripheral blood was collected at initial diagnosis, before any treatment. The study used TCR beta repertoire signatures to distinguish Graves' ophthalmopathy from Graves' hyperthyroidism and to predict progression to ophthalmopathy. In total, over 130 blood samples were TCR-sequenced: approximately 40 ophthalmopathy, approximately 75 hyperthyroidism and about 17 hyperthyroidism-to-ophthalmopathy patients. A discovery set of 100 or so patients (approximately 42 ophthalmopathy, 55 to 65 stable hyperthyroidism) was enrolled to explore V-J signatures distinguishing ophthalmopathy from hyperthyroidism. An independent validation cohort comprised about 20 hyperthyroidism patients and over 15 patients who later progressed from hyperthyroidism to ophthalmopathy. In roughly six hyperthyroidism patients, T-cell repertoires of thyroid tissue and blood were compared. Once sampling was done, hyperthyroidism patients were given methimazole at a starting dose of 30 mg daily, while ophthalmopathy patients were given high-dose intravenous methylprednisolone.

Broader findings and caveats from the paper: Most expanded thyroid clonotypes with a frequency above 0.001 also appeared in blood, which suggests that blood repertoires may reflect the immune response in the thyroid. No statistical method was used to set the sample size in advance, and the investigators knew which group each participant was assigned to. Ophthalmopathy was separated from stable hyperthyroidism by the 13-signature model with 87.88% sensitivity and about 81% specificity in cross-validation and with 80%/75% in the test set. In validation, the model predicted ophthalmopathy progression with about 70% sensitivity and roughly 72% specificity; roughly 12 predicted patients were CT-confirmed with GO in a median of approximately 6.2 months.

Ophthalmopathy patients were characterized by moderately to severely active disease, a Clinical Activity Score of at least 3, a NOSPECS grade of at least 4, and a disease duration under 3 months. Anyone with other autoimmune diseases, uncontrolled infections, pregnancy or lactation was excluded from the study. Clinical symptoms, serum thyroxine, TRAb, thyroid ultrasound and orbital computed tomography formed the basis of the diagnosis. Using Ficoll-Paque density gradient centrifugation, PBMCs were isolated from 8.5 to 10 ml of fresh peripheral blood. Total RNA was extracted using Trizol reagent, and RNA quality was checked on an Agilent 2100 Bioanalyzer.

The sequence came from an adult man with Graves' ophthalmopathy. Sequencing was performed on peripheral blood. The chain is assembled from TRBV6-6 and TRBJ1-5; the D gene is not confidently resolved. The nucleotides are TGTGCCAGCACCGCACAAGATAGCAATCAGCCCCAGCATTTT. It translates to CASTAQDSNQPQHF.